One T cell receptor beta chain is described in this entry. Its antigen is unknown. A read error may produce the germline difference seen at one junction end. The CDR3 has 15 amino acids. Germline CDR1 reads MNHEY; CDR2 reads SVGAGI. RNA was extracted from bulk tissue without any cell sorting. The data originate from a study of tumor and adjacent non-tumor tissue in lung cancer. Across the whole study: Patients comprised approximately eleven adenocarcinoma, 2 squamous cell carcinoma and 1 small cell lung cancer. Samples averaged about 3.8 million productive TCRbeta reads each. The study's findings and limits: Shorter survival was associated with higher TCR diversity in tumors.

Three rounds of nested PCR, following a modified ARM-PCR protocol, produced the TCRbeta library. TCRdb re-analysed the multiplex PCR reads in MiXCR, keeping a single row per CDR3 protein. The sample includes roughly 70,000 distinct CDR3 sequences, approximately 73% seen only once; the top ten take 28%. The chain couples TRBV6-5 to TRBJ2-7, with 8 bases that match TRBD2. Sequenced: lung tumor tissue. This TCR derives from a man between 60 and 70 years old with non-small cell lung cancer. DNA of the CDR3: TGTGCCAGCGGTTACTCGAGGCGGGAGGCGGCCGAGTATTACTTC. It yields the protein CASGYSRREAAEYYF.